The 9 T cell receptor beta chains below come from one sample, sequenced in a study of blood T cell repertoires in COVID-19. Libraries were prepared by immunoSEQ multiplex PCR; TCRdb keeps only in-frame clonotypes and omits some of them. The table includes about 200,000 clones, approximately 83% detected once. Sequencing was done on a sample of PBMCs or T cells enriched from blood (not recorded which). These receptors were taken from a woman in her 50s who had been exposed to COVID-19.

This chain connects TRBV10-2 to TRBJ1-5, with 7 bases matching TRBD1. J was trimmed by 6 bases and V by 5 bases; bases with no gene match: 7. This CDR3 is 14 amino acids long. Germline-derived CDR1 and CDR2 are WSHSY and SAAADI. CDR3 in amino acids: CASSIEGAGQPQHF. In nucleotides, the CDR3 is TGCGCCAGCAGTATCGAGGGGGCCGGTCAGCCCCAGCATTTT.

Here the CDR3 reads CASSIQGDTDTQYF. The CDR3 coding sequence is TGTGCCAGCAGTATACAGGGGGACACAGATACGCAGTATTTT. The genes are TRBV6-5 and TRBJ2-3; TRBD1 matches at 8 bases. Per germline, CDR1 MNHEY and CDR2 SVGAGI. V was pared by 5 bases and J by 2 bases, with 3 bases of the junction left unmatched. The CDR3 loop spans 14 amino acids.

The rearrangement uses TRBV6-5 and TRBJ2-7, with a tentative D call TRBD2 (6 bases). V was pared by 8 bases and J by 2 bases, with 10 bases between. Germline V gene data show CDR1 as MNHEY and CDR2 as SVGAGI. The CDR3 contains 12 residues. The CDR3 DNA is TGTGCCAGCGATAGCGGTACCTACGAGCAGTACTTC. Protein sequence: CASDSGTYEQYF.

The chain recombines TRBV29-1 with TRBJ2-7; D not resolved. V was pared by 4 bases and J by 2 bases, with 12 bases between. This CDR3 has 13 residues. Per the germline V gene, CDR1 is SQVTM and CDR2 is ANQGSEA. In nucleotides, the CDR3 is TGCAGCGTTGCCCACAGTGCTACCTACGAGCAGTACTTC. As protein: CSVAHSATYEQYF.

V usage is TRBV24-1 and J usage is TRBJ2-3; D uncertain. The CDR3 spans 16 residues. Germline V lookup: CDR1 KGHDR, CDR2 SFDVKD. V lost 5 bases to trimming and J lost 2 bases, with 16 bases between them. CDR3 protein: CATSAGTTETTDTQYF. As DNA, the CDR3 is TGTGCCACCAGTGCCGGAACTACCGAGACCACAGATACGCAGTATTTT.

The V gene is TRBV6-2 or TRBV6-3, the J gene TRBJ1-2, with D possibly being TRBD1 (6 bases). The CDR3 sequence is 13 residues long. V lost 6 bases and J lost 7, with 15 bases in between. Germline V gives CDR1 MNHEY, CDR2 SVGEGT. CDR3 coding DNA: TGTGCCAGCAGCCCAAACAGGGTCTCTGGCTACACCTTC. Encoded protein: CASSPNRVSGYTF.

In its sample, this clone was seen once. V is TRBV7-3 and J is TRBJ1-1; D may be TRBD1 (5 bases). The V gene lost 4 bases and the J gene lost 6 bases, with 15 bases spanning the gap. Germline CDR1 is SGHTA and CDR2 is FQGTGA. The CDR3 has 14 residues. The DNA for the CDR3 is TGTGCCAGCAGCTCCTCCGGGACTCTCTCTGAAGCTTTCTTT. It translates to CASSSSGTLSEAFF.

V usage is TRBV4-1 and J usage is TRBJ1-3, with D unresolved. This CDR3 spans 17 amino acids. The germline CDR1 and CDR2 sequences are MGHRA and YSYEKL. V lost 0 bases, J lost 2 bases, and 14 bases lay in between. The DNA of the CDR3 is TGCGCCAGCAGCCAAGATCAAGGAGGGCAGCCTGGAAACACCATATATTTT. Protein sequence: CASSQDQGGQPGNTIYF.

This clone was picked up many times. The gene calls are TRBV5-1 and TRBJ1-1, with TRBD1 matching 8 bases. The CDR3 totals 14 residues. The trim removed 4 bases at V and 6 bases at J, leaving 8 bases unmatched. Germline V gene lookup returns CDR1 SGHRS and CDR2 YFSETQ. The CDR3 nucleotides read TGCGCCAGCAGCCAACAGGGGGGGTACGCTGAAGCTTTCTTT. Its protein product is CASSQQGGYAEAFF.